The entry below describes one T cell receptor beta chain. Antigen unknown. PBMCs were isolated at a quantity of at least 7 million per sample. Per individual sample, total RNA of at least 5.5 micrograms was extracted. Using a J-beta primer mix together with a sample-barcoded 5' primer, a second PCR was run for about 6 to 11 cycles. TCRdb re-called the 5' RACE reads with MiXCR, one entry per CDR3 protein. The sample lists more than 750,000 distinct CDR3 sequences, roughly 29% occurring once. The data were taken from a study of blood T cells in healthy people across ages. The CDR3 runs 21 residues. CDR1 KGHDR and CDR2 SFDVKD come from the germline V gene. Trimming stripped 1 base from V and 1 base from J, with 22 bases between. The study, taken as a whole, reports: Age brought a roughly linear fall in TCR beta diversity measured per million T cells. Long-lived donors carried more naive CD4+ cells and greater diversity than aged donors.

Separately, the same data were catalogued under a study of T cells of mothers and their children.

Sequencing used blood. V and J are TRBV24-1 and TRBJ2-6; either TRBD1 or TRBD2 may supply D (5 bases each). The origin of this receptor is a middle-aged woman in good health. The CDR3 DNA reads TGTGCCACCAGTGATTTAATGAAACAGGAGGCTTTCTGGTCTGGGGCCAACGTCCTGACTTTC. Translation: CATSDLMKQEAFWSGANVLTF.